These 21 T cell receptor beta chains were sequenced from one sample in a study of naive and memory T cell subsets. Study-level points and caveats: Especially in CD8 cells, naive repertoires contained a few larger clonotypes, possibly CD45RA-re-expressing memory cells.

The beta constant-region primer was an equimolar mix of two oligonucleotides covering TRBC1 and TRBC2. Four rounds of PCR amplified the ligated cDNA using nested alpha and beta constant-region primers plus SP2. TCRdb independently ran MiXCR on the UMI-ligation and nested PCR reads; one entry per CDR3 protein. The sample contains more than 95,000 distinct CDR3 sequences, roughly 15% of which appear only once. Their antigen targets remain unknown. Sequencing was performed on naive CD8+ T cells from blood. The receptors were sampled from a human donor in good health.

The rearrangement links TRBV12-3 or TRBV12-4 to TRBJ2-7, with no clear D. Trimming pared 1 base from V and 1 base from J, leaving 8 bases between. There are 14 residues in the CDR3. CDR3: CASSLGQESYEQYF. The CDR3 DNA is TGTGCCAGCAGTTTAGGTCAGGAGTCCTACGAGCAGTACTTC.

This clonotype showed up just a few times. The chain couples TRBV28 to TRBJ2-5; D is uncertain. V was clipped by 2 bases and J by 5 bases, with 9 bases between them. Germline V gives CDR1 MDHEN, CDR2 SYDVKM. CDR3 length: 13 amino acids. CDR3 coding DNA: TGTGCCAGCAGTTTAGTACCTGGGGAGACCCAGTACTTC. Protein sequence: CASSLVPGETQYF. The entire variable domain, with the rest obtained from reference TRBV28 and TRBJ2-5, is as follows: DVKVTQSSRYLVKRTGEKVFLECVQDMDHENMFWYRQDPGLGLRLIYFSYDVKMKEKGDIPEGYSVSREKKERFSLILESASTNQTSMYLCASSLVPGETQYFGPGTRLLVL.

This clonotype was counted only a few times. The V call is TRBV7-9, the J call TRBJ2-1, with unresolved D. The ends were cut back, 3 bases at V and 8 bases at J, with 8 bases in the middle. CDR3 length: 12 residues. Germline V lookup: CDR1 SEHNR, CDR2 FQNEAQ (reference sequence). Here the CDR3 DNA reads TGTGCCAGCAGCTTTAGGTTTGATGAGCAGTTCTTC. It is translated as CASSFRFDEQFF.

This clonotype occurred a few times. The chain couples TRBV10-3 to TRBJ2-1; 8 nucleotides match TRBD2. With 2 bases clipped from V and 6 bases from J, the junction kept 12 bases outside the gene matches. The CDR3 has 17 residues. Germline CDR1 ENHRY, CDR2 SYGVKD. CDR3 sequence reads: CAISEPSAGTSRNEQFF. The CDR3 coding sequence is TGTGCCATCAGTGAGCCTAGCGCGGGGACTAGTCGCAATGAGCAGTTCTTC.

This clonotype was detected only a few times. The chain joins TRBV7-6 to TRBJ2-1, with 8 bases fitting TRBD1. Losses at the gene ends were 5 bases for V and 4 bases for J; bases not matched to a gene: 10. The CDR3 consists of 16 residues. Germline CDR1 and CDR2: SGHVS and FNYEAQ. The CDR3 here is CASSPETGDWYNEQFF. In nucleotides, the CDR3 is TGTGCCAGCAGCCCTGAGACAGGGGATTGGTACAATGAGCAGTTCTTC.

The V gene is TRBV9, the J gene TRBJ2-1; 11 nucleotides agree with TRBD2. Trimming at V came to 0 bases and at J to 7 bases, leaving 6 bases not matched to a gene. CDR3 length equals 16 residues. In germline, CDR1 is SGDLS, CDR2 YYNGEE. CDR3 sequence (DNA): TGTGCCAGCAGCGTAGTAGTACTAGCGGGGGTGAATGAGCAGTTCTTC. This codes for CASSVVVLAGVNEQFF.

A few counts support this clonotype. The V call is TRBV5-6, the J call TRBJ1-2; D uncertain. There are 12 residues in the CDR3. V was trimmed by 2 bases and J by 5 bases, leaving 7 bases between them. Germline assignment: CDR1 SGHDT and CDR2 YYEEEE. Here the CDR3 DNA reads TGTGCCAGCAGCTTCAGGCAGTATGGCTACACCTTC. It yields the protein CASSFRQYGYTF. The variable domain in full, completed from reference TRBV5-6 and TRBJ1-2, reads DAGVTQSPTHLIKTRGQQVTLRCSPKSGHDTVSWYQQALGQGPQFIFQYYEEEERQRGNFPDRFSGHQFPNYSSELNVNALLLGDSALYLCASSFRQYGYTFGSGTRLTVV.

This clonotype was observed a few times. V is TRBV4-2 and J is TRBJ2-2, with 9 bases that match TRBD1. The V and J ends lost 0 bases and 5 bases, in that order; junction bases with no gene match: 10. This CDR3 spans 18 amino acids. Germline assignment: CDR1 LGHNA and CDR2 YNFKEQ. The CDR3 protein is CASSQDLGGTGLTGELFF. The CDR3 nucleotides are TGTGCCAGCAGCCAAGATCTGGGCGGGACAGGGTTGACCGGGGAGCTGTTTTTT.

This clonotype was seen many times. V is TRBV4-3 and J is TRBJ2-7, with 8 nucleotides matching TRBD2. This CDR3 has 15 residues. V lost 0 bases, J lost 2 bases, and 3 bases stayed unmatched. Per germline, CDR1 LGHNA and CDR2 YSLEER. The chain's CDR3 is CASSQESAGAYEQYF. In DNA, the CDR3 is TGCGCCAGCAGCCAAGAATCAGCGGGGGCCTACGAGCAGTACTTC.

The chain employs TRBV4-2 and TRBJ2-1, with TRBD2 as a possible D gene (7 bases). This CDR3 is built from 16 residues. Looked up from germline, CDR1 is LGHNA and CDR2 is YNFKEQ. V was trimmed by 1 base and J by 2 bases, leaving 12 bases between them. CDR3 in DNA: TGTGCCAGCAGCCAAGTGGGGGGGGCAGCCTACAATGAGCAGTTCTTC. It translates to CASSQVGGAAYNEQFF.

This sequence joins TRBV6-6 and TRBJ1-1; a weak D match, TRBD1 (5 bases). Trimming took 5 bases from V and 5 from J, leaving 12 bases between them. Germline lookup yields CDR1 MNHNY and CDR2 SVGAGI (reference sequence). CDR3 size: 13 residues. The CDR3 region is CASSPSRVTEAFF. The CDR3 region has the DNA TGTGCCAGCAGTCCCTCCAGGGTAACTGAAGCTTTCTTT.

DNA of the CDR3: TGCAGCGTTTGGTTGAACACTGAAGCTTTCTTT. This sequence encodes CSVWLNTEAFF. The chain uses TRBV29-1 and TRBJ1-1; the D is unclear. In germline, CDR1 is SQVTM, CDR2 ANQGSEA. V shed 5 bases and J shed 0 bases, with 4 bases lying between them. CDR3 size: 11 residues.

The chain has TRBV4-2 and TRBJ1-5; the D is unclear. The CDR3 length is 13 residues. V gave up 1 base and J gave up 6 bases, with 7 bases separating them. Germline CDR1 and CDR2: LGHNA and YNFKEQ. CDR3 protein: CASSQAVSQPQHF. The DNA of the CDR3 is TGTGCCAGCAGCCAAGCAGTTAGTCAGCCCCAGCATTTT.

V gene TRBV28 combines with J gene TRBJ2-7, with a weak D call TRBD2 (5 bases). CDR1 is MDHEN and CDR2 is SYDVKM in the germline V gene. V lost 2 bases and J lost 6, with 14 bases in between. CDR3 length: 14 amino acids. The CDR3 DNA sequence: TGTGCCAGCAGTTTAACGGGTGTACTAGTCGAGCAGTACTTC. Amino acid sequence: CASSLTGVLVEQYF.

The rearrangement joins TRBV3-1 to TRBJ2-7; D remains unclear. The length of the CDR3 is 13 residues. CDR1 is LGHDT and CDR2 is YNNKEL in the germline V gene (reference sequence). V was shortened by 2 bases and J by 2 bases, with 7 bases between the two germline ends. The CDR3 DNA sequence: TGTGCCAGCAGCCAACTAGAAACCTACGAGCAGTACTTC. It translates to CASSQLETYEQYF.

The genes are TRBV30 and TRBJ2-3; D ambiguous. The CDR3 sequence is 13 residues long. The ends were cut back, 0 bases at V and 2 bases at J, with 6 bases in the middle. The V gene's germline CDR1 is GTSNPN and CDR2 SVGIG (reference sequence). The CDR3 sequence is CAWSVDYTDTQYF. In nucleotides, the CDR3 is TGTGCCTGGAGTGTAGATTACACAGATACGCAGTATTTT.

This clonotype came up a few times. This chain links TRBV12-3 or TRBV12-4 with TRBJ2-3, with D hard to call. The CDR3 contains 14 residues. Between the trimmed V and J ends, which lost 2 bases and 2 bases, there was a span of 8 bases. The CDR3 DNA is TGTGCCAGCAGTTTAAATGCCAACACAGATACGCAGTATTTT. Translation gives CASSLNANTDTQYF.

This clonotype was recorded a few times. The chain employs TRBV12-3 or TRBV12-4 and TRBJ1-5, with D perhaps TRBD1 (6 bases). V was pared by 3 bases and J by 6 bases, with 12 bases between. CDR3 length: 14 amino acids. DNA of the CDR3: TGTGCCAGCAGTTTGGCCGGGGGCCTTCAGCCCCAGCATTTT. It yields the protein CASSLAGGLQPQHF.

In its sample, this clonotype was seen a few times. The chain links TRBV2 to TRBJ1-6, with TRBD1 matching over 7 bases. The CDR3 spans 15 residues. Trimming cost V 6 bases and J 3 bases; bases outside gene matches: 5. Germline assignment: CDR1 SNHLY and CDR2 FYNNEI. Here the CDR3 reads CASRVTGNYNSPLHF. CDR3 in DNA: TGTGCCAGCAGGGTGACAGGGAACTATAATTCACCCCTCCACTTT.

This clonotype appeared a few times. The V gene is TRBV6-2 or TRBV6-3, the J gene TRBJ2-6; perhaps TRBD1 as D (5 bases). In germline, CDR1 is MNHEY, CDR2 SVGEGT. The ends were cut back, 5 bases at V and 2 bases at J, with 7 bases in the middle. This CDR3 contains 14 residues. CDR3 in DNA: TGTGCCAGCAGTAAAGGGGCTGGGGCCAACGTCCTGACTTTC. Encoded protein: CASSKGAGANVLTF.

The V and J genes are TRBV9 and TRBJ2-1; D possibly uses TRBD1 or TRBD2 (5 bases each). CDR1 is SGDLS and CDR2 is YYNGEE in the germline V gene. CDR3 length: 17 residues. Trimming cost V 4 bases and J 2 bases, with 19 bases left between them. The CDR3 loop is CASSTGHGTSTYNEQFF. The CDR3 nucleotides are TGTGCCAGCAGCACCGGACATGGGACCTCCACCTACAATGAGCAGTTCTTC. Combining the CDR3 with reference TRBV9 and TRBJ2-1 gives the whole variable domain DSGVTQTPKHLITATGQRVTLRCSPRSGDLSVYWYQQSLDQGLQFLIQYYNGEERAKGNILERFSAQQFPDLHSELNLSSLELGDSALYFCASSTGHGTSTYNEQFFGPGTRLTVL.